These 22 T cell receptor beta chains were sequenced from one sample in a study of cytomegalovirus exposure and HLA in healthy donors. The PCR used 60 Vbeta and 13 Jbeta primers. TCRdb keeps only in-frame clones here, not all; method: immunoSEQ multiplex PCR. The sample consists of fewer than 250,000 clones, over 70% of them appearing once. Material: PBMCs. These receptors originate from a woman in her twenties or thirties in good health and CMV-seropositive.

The CDR3 region has the DNA TGTGCCAGCACCAGCCGGGGGGCGGAAGCTTTCTTT. This encodes CASTSRGAEAFF. V is TRBV28 and J is TRBJ1-1; possible D gene TRBD1, 6 bases. There are 12 residues in the CDR3. Germline loops: CDR1 MDHEN, CDR2 SYDVKM. V dropped 7 bases and J dropped 8 bases, with 14 bases sitting between them.

This chain uses TRBV6-6 with TRBJ1-3, with D perhaps TRBD1 (6 bases). This CDR3 has 14 residues. Trimming removed 11 bases at V and 4 bases at J, with 18 bases between. Germline V gene data show CDR1 as MNHNY and CDR2 as SVGAGI (reference sequence). The CDR3 here is CAAGGGQSGNTIYF. CDR3 coding DNA: TGTGCCGCTGGCGGGGGGCAATCCGGAAACACCATATATTTT.

The chain couples TRBV4-1 to TRBJ2-7; D unresolved. Per the germline V gene, CDR1 is MGHRA and CDR2 is YSYEKL. Trimming left V 1 base short and J 6 bases short, with 13 bases between. CDR3 size: 14 residues. As DNA, the CDR3 is TGCGCCAGCAGCCAAGCCCAAAGACAAGGCGAGCAGTACTTC. Protein sequence: CASSQAQRQGEQYF.

The chain joins TRBV28 to TRBJ2-5, with 9 bases identical to TRBD2. The J call is in doubt because the DNA end fits TRBJ2-7 better. The germline gives CDR1 MDHEN, CDR2 SYDVKM. The CDR3 has 17 residues. CDR3 protein: CASSPPQILAGRYEQYF. The CDR3, as DNA: TGTGCCAGCAGTCCCCCTCAAATTCTAGCGGGACGCTACGAGCAGTACTTC.

This CDR3 is CASSYSPPSSTDTQYF. The CDR3 DNA is TGTGCCAGCAGTTACTCTCCCCCTTCTAGCACAGATACGCAGTATTTT. The genes are TRBV6-5 and TRBJ2-3; no definite D call. V gave up 0 bases and J gave up 0 bases, with 10 bases separating them. The V gene's germline CDR1 is MNHEY and CDR2 SVGAGI. The CDR3 contains 16 residues.

The CDR3 nucleotides are TGTGCCAGCAGTTTATTATCAACAGGGCTAGCTTTCTTT. Translating gives CASSLLSTGLAFF. The chain combines TRBV27 with TRBJ1-1; TRBD1 is a possible D gene (6 bases). V lost 1 base, J lost 10 bases, and 13 bases lay in between. The CDR3 has 13 residues. CDR1 is MNHEY, CDR2 SMNVEV, per germline (reference sequence).

The chain links TRBV15 to TRBJ1-2; D is perhaps TRBD1 (5 bases). The CDR3 contains 15 residues. The V and J ends lost 0 bases and 7 bases respectively, with 15 bases between them. Germline V CDR1 and CDR2: LNHNV, YYDKDF (reference sequence). The CDR3 is CATSRDWGVLGGYTF. The CDR3 DNA sequence: TGTGCCACCAGCAGAGATTGGGGGGTTCTAGGTGGCTACACCTTC.

The chain employs TRBV11-2 and TRBJ2-7; a weak D match, TRBD1 (6 bases). Germline V CDR1 and CDR2: SGHAT, FQNNGV. V was trimmed by 3 bases and J by 1 base, leaving 16 bases between them. The CDR3 is 16 amino acids. CDR3 amino acids: CASSFITTGPSYEQYF. CDR3 sequence (DNA): TGTGCCAGCAGCTTTATCACGACAGGACCTTCCTACGAGCAGTACTTC.

The gene calls are TRBV4-1 and TRBJ2-5; 11 bases are shared with TRBD1. The length of the CDR3 is 15 residues. The germline gives CDR1 MGHRA, CDR2 YSYEKL. J lost 2 bases, V lost 6 bases, and 5 bases had no gene match. The CDR3 nucleotides are TGCGCCAGCAGTTCCGGGACAGGGGGTCAAGAGACCCAGTACTTC. Translation gives CASSSGTGGQETQYF.

The chain links TRBV28 to TRBJ1-5; D is uncertain. CDR1 and CDR2 (germline): MDHEN, SYDVKM. The length of the CDR3 is 14 residues. The V and J ends lost 3 bases and 5 bases respectively, with 11 bases between them. CDR3 DNA sequence: TGTGCCAGCAGTTTGGAAGGAGACGATCAGCCCCAGCATTTT. This codes for CASSLEGDDQPQHF.

The chain recombines TRBV28 with TRBJ2-1, with 9 bases aligning to TRBD2. Per germline, CDR1 MDHEN and CDR2 SYDVKM. With V trimmed by 11 bases and J by 7 bases, 15 bases remained unmatched. This CDR3 contains 15 residues. The CDR3 sequence: CAVNGRGRAGNEQFF. CDR3 bases: TGTGCCGTCAACGGTCGCGGGAGGGCCGGGAATGAGCAGTTCTTC.

The rearrangement joins TRBV7-2 to TRBJ2-5; 8 nucleotides agree with TRBD1. The J call is doubtful: the DNA matches TRBJ2-7 better. Germline V gene sequence: CDR1 SGHTA, CDR2 FQGNSA. The CDR3 spans 14 residues. Here the CDR3 reads CATTGQGNSYEQYF. As DNA, the CDR3 is TGTGCCACCACTGGACAGGGAAACTCCTACGAGCAGTACTTC.

This clone was observed once. The chain has TRBV19 and TRBJ2-1, with a tentative D call TRBD2 (6 bases). The V end was cut by 0 bases, the J end by 3 bases, with 12 bases between. CDR3 size: 16 residues. Germline CDR1 LNHDA, CDR2 SQIVND (reference sequence). The CDR3 here is CASSIDLGLNYNEQFF. The CDR3, as DNA: TGTGCCAGTAGTATAGATCTTGGACTAAACTACAATGAGCAGTTCTTC.

The genes are TRBV25-1 and TRBJ1-4; TRBD1 might be the D (6 bases). Germline CDR1 is MGHDK and CDR2 is SYGVNS. The V end was cut by 4 bases, the J end by 3 bases, with 12 bases between. The length of the CDR3 is 15 residues. CDR3 coding DNA: TGTGCCAGCAGTGTGCCACAGGGCCCTAATGAAAAACTGTTTTTT. Protein sequence: CASSVPQGPNEKLFF.

The V call is TRBV4-1, the J call TRBJ2-5; D perhaps matches TRBD2 (6 bases). There are 13 residues in the CDR3. The germline CDR1 and CDR2 sequences are MGHRA and YSYEKL. The ends were cut back, 5 bases at V and 5 bases at J, with 12 bases in the middle. The CDR3 DNA reads as TGCGCCAGCAGCGTCGGGAGTTTTGAGACCCAGTACTTC. Amino acid sequence: CASSVGSFETQYF.

The chain uses TRBV7-2 and TRBJ2-7, with no clear D. Germline lookup yields CDR1 SGHTA and CDR2 FQGNSA. The V end was cut by 5 bases, the J end by 3 bases, with 8 bases between. The CDR3 runs 12 residues. In DNA, the CDR3 is TGTGCCAGCAGCGTACGGAGCTACGAGCAGTACTTC. Encoded protein: CASSVRSYEQYF.

This clone was seen a handful of times. V is TRBV5-1 and J is TRBJ2-6, with D maybe TRBD1 (6 bases). V was cut by 4 bases and J by 2 bases, with 10 bases left in between. CDR1 and CDR2 from the germline V gene are SGHRS and YFSETQ. The CDR3 covers 15 residues. Here the CDR3 reads CASSNRAAGANVLTF. The CDR3 nucleotides are TGCGCCAGCAGCAACAGGGCGGCTGGGGCCAACGTCCTGACTTTC.

The V call is TRBV27, the J call TRBJ2-2; 7 bases line up with TRBD1. The CDR3 runs to 16 residues. Trimming removed 4 bases from V and 0 bases from J; junction bases left unmatched: 5. Germline lookup yields CDR1 MNHEY and CDR2 SMNVEV (reference sequence). CDR3 DNA: TGTGCCAGCAGTTGGGGAGACAGGGCGAACACCGGGGAGCTGTTTTTT. Amino acid sequence: CASSWGDRANTGELFF.

The chain recombines TRBV28 with TRBJ1-1; no clear D. Germline loops: CDR1 MDHEN, CDR2 SYDVKM. The V end was cut by 6 bases, the J end by 6 bases, with 14 bases between. The CDR3 is made up of 13 amino acids. DNA of the CDR3: TGTGCCAGCAGCGGAGGGTCGAGGCCTGAAGCTTTCTTT. This codes for CASSGGSRPEAFF.

This rearrangement joins TRBV27 to TRBJ2-3, with 7 bases fitting TRBD2. The germline V gene has CDR1 MNHEY and CDR2 SMNVEV (reference sequence). The CDR3 is 16 amino acids. With 3 bases clipped from V and 0 bases from J, the junction kept 6 bases outside the gene matches. CDR3 sequence (DNA): TGTGCCAGCAGTTTTTTGGCTAGCGGTAGCACAGATACGCAGTATTTT. Its translation is CASSFLASGSTDTQYF.

V is TRBV2 and J is TRBJ2-5, with a possible D match to TRBD2 (5 bases). The CDR3 is 13 amino acids. Trimming pared 10 bases from V and 3 bases from J, leaving 15 bases between. Looked up from germline, CDR1 is SNHLY and CDR2 is FYNNEI. Written as DNA, the CDR3 is TGTGCCACCAAAGGGTCCGGGGAAGAGACCCAGTACTTC. It is translated as CATKGSGEETQYF. The variable domain in full, completed from reference TRBV2 and TRBJ2-5, reads EPEVTQTPSHQVTQMGQEVILRCVPISNHLYFYWYRQILGQKVEFLVSFYNNEISEKSEIFDDQFSVERPDGSNFTLKIRSTKLEDSAMYFCATKGSGEETQYFGPGTRLLVL.

This sequence joins TRBV2 and TRBJ2-1; TRBD1 matches 11 bases. The germline V gene encodes CDR1 SNHLY and CDR2 FYNNEI. The V gene end was trimmed by 7 bases and the J gene end by 9 bases; junction bases not matched to a gene: 8. This CDR3 has 14 residues. CDR3 region: CASTPGTGGGEQFF. CDR3 bases: TGTGCCAGCACTCCAGGGACAGGGGGTGGTGAGCAGTTCTTC.